The next 19 T cell receptor beta chains were all read from a single sample in a study of control samples from healthy donors and cancer patients. The assay was immunoSEQ multiplex PCR, and TCRdb's table has in-frame clones only and misses some. The sample shows roughly 400,000 clones, around 90% of them seen only once. Sequenced material: PBMCs. The source is a man aged 40-55 years with head and neck cancer.

The genes are TRBV7-2 and TRBJ2-7; 7 bases are shared with TRBD2. This CDR3 is built from 15 residues. The J segment lost 2 bases and the V segment lost 4 bases, leaving 8 bases of the junction unmatched. Per germline, CDR1 SGHTA and CDR2 FQGNSA. Here the CDR3 DNA reads TGTGCCAGCAGCTCAGACCTCCGGGGGGCCTACGAGCAGTACTTC. Its protein product is CASSSDLRGAYEQYF. The full variable domain, rest sourced from reference TRBV7-2 and TRBJ2-7, is GAGVSQSPSNKVTEKGKDVELRCDPISGHTALYWYRQSLGQGLEFLIYFQGNSAPDKSGLPSDRFSAERTGGSVSTLTIQRTQQEDSAVYLCASSSDLRGAYEQYFGPGTRLTVT.

The chain couples TRBV30 to TRBJ1-3, with no clear D. The germline gives CDR1 GTSNPN, CDR2 SVGIG (reference sequence). CDR3 size: 12 residues. V shed 3 bases and J shed 0 bases, with 3 bases lying between them. The CDR3 nucleotides read TGTGCCTGGAGGAGCTCTGGAAACACCATATATTTT. It codes for CAWRSSGNTIYF.

The chain is built from TRBV7-8 and TRBJ1-5; 9 nucleotides line up with TRBD1. V was pared by 1 base and J by 7 bases, with 5 bases of the junction left unmatched. CDR3 length equals 15 residues. Germline loops: CDR1 SGHVS, CDR2 FQNEAQ. For the CDR3, the DNA is TGTGCCAGCAGCTTAGACAGGGGGCGCGGGCAGCCCCAGCATTTT. Amino acid sequence: CASSLDRGRGQPQHF.

The rearrangement links TRBV2 to TRBJ1-5; D gene ambiguous. Trimming removed 7 bases from V and 0 bases from J, with 13 bases in between. There are 15 residues in the CDR3. CDR1 is SNHLY, CDR2 FYNNEI, per germline. The DNA for the CDR3 is TGTGCCAGCACCCCGGAGGGAGGTAGCAATCAGCCCCAGCATTTT. Its translation: CASTPEGGSNQPQHF.

The V gene is TRBV7-9, the J gene TRBJ2-7; 13 nucleotides align to TRBD2. This CDR3 has 15 residues. Trimming took 5 bases from V and 5 from J; bases not matched to a gene: 6. Looked up from germline, CDR1 is SEHNR and CDR2 is FQNEAQ (reference sequence). The CDR3 protein is CASSNLGLAGDEQYF. The CDR3 DNA follows: TGTGCCAGCAGCAACCTAGGACTAGCGGGAGACGAGCAGTACTTC.

The genes are TRBV7-6 and TRBJ1-3, with a weak D call TRBD1 (6 bases). The germline CDR1 and CDR2 sequences are SGHVS and FNYEAQ. This CDR3 has 15 amino acids. The V end lost 1 base, the J end lost 2 bases, and 9 bases lay between the germline ends. Here the CDR3 reads CASSLGAGAGNTIYF. CDR3 DNA sequence: TGTGCCAGCAGCTTAGGGGCAGGGGCTGGAAACACCATATATTTT.

V gene TRBV5-1 combines with J gene TRBJ2-3; D unresolved. The V gene lost 1 base and the J gene lost 1 base, with 10 bases spanning the gap. Germline V lookup: CDR1 SGHRS, CDR2 YFSETQ. There are 15 residues in the CDR3. The CDR3 sequence is CASSLLEWGTDTQYF. CDR3 in DNA: TGCGCCAGCAGCTTGTTGGAGTGGGGCACAGATACGCAGTATTTT.

The CDR3 spells CASSPRQGAWETQYF. CDR3 DNA: TGTGCCAGCAGCCCCCGACAGGGGGCATGGGAGACCCAGTACTTC. The rearrangement uses TRBV7-3 and TRBJ2-5; 10 nucleotides match TRBD1. Germline V gene data show CDR1 as SGHTA and CDR2 as FQGTGA. The CDR3 extends over 15 amino acids. V lost 5 bases to trimming and J lost 5 bases; unmatched junction nucleotides: 8.

V and J are TRBV5-1 and TRBJ1-1; 7 bases match TRBD1. J lost 11 bases, V lost 6 bases, and 16 bases had no gene match. The CDR3 covers 14 residues. The V gene's germline CDR1 is SGHRS and CDR2 YFSETQ. Written as DNA, the CDR3 is TGCGCCAGCACCAACCCCGGGACAGTCGACTTGGCTTTCTTT. Its translation is CASTNPGTVDLAFF.

This clone has a single count. The chain has TRBV30 and TRBJ2-2; D may be TRBD1 (6 bases). CDR1 is GTSNPN, CDR2 SVGIG, per germline (reference sequence). Between the trimmed V and J ends, which lost 4 bases and 7 bases, there was a span of 16 bases. The CDR3 has 14 residues. The CDR3 DNA follows: TGTGCCTGGACCCCGGGACATATCAGCGGGGAGCTGTTTTTT. This translates into CAWTPGHISGELFF.

The chain couples TRBV27 to TRBJ2-3; no clear D gene. This CDR3 is built from 12 residues. Trimming removed 3 bases from V and 11 bases from J, with 12 bases in between. Germline V gene lookup returns CDR1 MNHEY and CDR2 SMNVEV (reference sequence). In DNA, the CDR3 is TGTGCCAGCAGTTTGGTTCCCCACGTGCAGTATTTT. Protein product: CASSLVPHVQYF.

The rearrangement links TRBV2 to TRBJ2-7; the D gene is possibly TRBD1 (5 bases). Between the trimmed V and J ends, which lost 6 bases and 0 bases, there was a span of 9 bases. Germline CDR1 is SNHLY and CDR2 is FYNNEI. There are 13 residues in the CDR3. CDR3 protein: CASRPDSSYEQYF. For the CDR3, the DNA is TGTGCCAGCAGACCCGACAGCTCCTACGAGCAGTACTTC.

The rearrangement uses TRBV12-3 or TRBV12-4 and TRBJ2-3; D is unresolved. V shed 5 bases and J shed 8 bases, with 11 bases lying between them. This CDR3 has 12 residues. This CDR3 is CASSPQRGTQYF. The CDR3 DNA reads as TGTGCCAGCAGTCCCCAACGCGGTACGCAGTATTTT.

The CDR3 sequence: CAWSVLGKGGPAFF. For the CDR3, the DNA is TGTGCCTGGAGTGTCTTGGGGAAGGGAGGTCCCGCTTTCTTT. V gene TRBV30 combines with J gene TRBJ1-1; D gene unclear. Germline lookup yields CDR1 GTSNPN and CDR2 SVGIG (reference sequence). Trimming shortened V by 0 bases and J by 11 bases, and 19 bases separated the two germline ends. CDR3 size: 14 residues.

The chain is built from TRBV12-3 or TRBV12-4 and TRBJ1-1; D unresolved. Trimming left V 1 base short and J 7 bases short, with 10 bases between. The CDR3 has 13 residues. The CDR3, as DNA: TGTGCCAGCAGTTTAGGTCAACTAATTGAAGCTTTCTTT. It specifies CASSLGQLIEAFF.

The genes are TRBV27 and TRBJ2-1; no firm D call. V was cut by 3 bases and J by 7 bases, with 4 bases left in between. Germline assignment: CDR1 MNHEY and CDR2 SMNVEV (reference sequence). The CDR3 totals 11 residues. CDR3 sequence: CASSFGNEQFF. In DNA, the CDR3 is TGTGCCAGCAGTTTTGGGAATGAGCAGTTCTTC.

The rearrangement joins TRBV7-9 to TRBJ1-1, with D uncertain. Trimming took 5 bases from V and 2 from J, leaving 15 bases between them. Germline CDR1 reads SEHNR; CDR2 reads FQNEAQ (reference sequence). The CDR3 spans 15 residues. CDR3 nucleotides: TGTGCCAGCAGCCCCAGGTGGGGAGGAAACACTGAAGCTTTCTTT. It is translated as CASSPRWGGNTEAFF.

The chain is built from TRBV9 and TRBJ2-5; a possible D gene is TRBD1 (7 bases). Between the trimmed V and J ends, which lost 0 bases and 9 bases, there was a span of 18 bases. Germline V lookup: CDR1 SGDLS, CDR2 YYNGEE. The CDR3 has 15 amino acids. The CDR3 spells CASSVAGTVPGAQYF. CDR3 in DNA: TGTGCCAGCAGCGTAGCAGGGACAGTCCCGGGGGCCCAGTACTTC.

The chain links TRBV11-2 to TRBJ2-1, with no clear D. With 5 bases removed from V and 3 bases from J, the gap between germline ends came to 5 bases. The V gene's germline CDR1 is SGHAT and CDR2 FQNNGV. The CDR3 length is 12 residues. The CDR3 DNA reads as TGTGCCAGCAGCCCTCTCTACAATGAGCAGTTCTTC. The encoded protein is CASSPLYNEQFF. Filled out from reference TRBV11-2 and TRBJ2-1, the complete variable domain reads EAGVAQSPRYKIIEKRQSVAFWCNPISGHATLYWYQQILGQGPKLLIQFQNNGVVDDSQLPKDRFSAERLKGVDSTLKIQPAKLEDSAVYLCASSPLYNEQFFGPGTRLTVL.